This entry concerns a single TCR beta chain. What this receptor recognizes is not known. The data were obtained in a study of CXCR3-negative and CXCR3-positive naive CD8 T cells (dated by TCRdb to about 2019). For context, the study as a whole: In total, 130 million to 150 million TRB reads were obtained, corresponding to roughly 1.5 +/- 0.3 million reads per library. Diversity and physicochemical repertoire analyses were performed on around 10 donors pooled from two independent experiments. TRBV-TRBJ cluster analysis included naive subsets from several donors and memory cells from 3 donors.

Each CD8+ T cell subset was flow-sorted in triplicate, and 250,000 to 350,000 cells per subset were placed directly into RLT lysis buffer. To exclude memory contaminants, naive CD8+ T cells were stringently defined as CD45RO-CCR7+CD27+CD95-. Standard density gradient centrifugation was used to isolate peripheral blood mononuclear cells from buffy coats. Naive CXCR3-negative and CXCR3-positive CD8+ T cells were flow-sorted on a FACSAria III. Total RNA was extracted from sorted cells with an RNeasy Mini Kit. The research as a whole found: Because surface CD5, which has been linked to self-reactivity in mice, was comparable between naive subsets, TCR interaction strength was also inferred from TRB CDR3 physicochemical properties. Both naive subsets had comparably high repertoire diversity, while memory CD8+ T cells had much lower repertoire diversity. Similar TRBV-TRBJ usage was shown by naive CXCR3-negative and CXCR3-positive cells from the same donor, whereas distinct patterns were shown by memory cells. Freshly isolated PBMCs were used for most assays because CXCR3 expression partially decreased after cryopreservation. Compared with CXCR3-negative naive cells, CXCR3-positive naive cells had TRB CDR3s with higher hydrophobicity (lower Kidera factor 4), lower energy, and higher strength and volume indices.

From a lookup of the germline V gene, CDR1 and CDR2 are SQVTM and ANQGSEA. The CDR3, from cysteine to phenylalanine, totals 13 residues. No nucleotide data were recorded. The data were produced on a NextSeq 550. The Human TCR Profiling Kit (MiLaboratory) was used to make UMI-labeled 5' RACE TRB cDNA libraries. The full amount of extracted RNA was used for cDNA synthesis, and the full amount of resulting cDNA was used for PCR amplification. The libraries were made side by side, with each library going through the same number of PCR cycles. Per the source publication's procedure: MIGEC and MiXCR extracted about 49,000 +/- 11,000 unique UMI-labeled TRB cDNA molecules per library, requiring at least two reads per UMI. On average, roughly 40,000 +/- 10,000 functional in-frame TRB CDR3 nucleotide clonotypes lacking stop codons were found per library. After downsampling to 5000 UMI-labeled TRB molecules per sample, diversity metrics, including normalized Shannon-Wiener and Chao1, were computed in VDJtools. For the central five CDR3 residues, VDJtools calculated physicochemical properties weighted by clonotype size, namely interaction energy, strength, volume and Kidera factor 4. After reprocessing by TCRdb, each CDR3 protein sequence is one entry, and no DNA is given. The V and J calls follow TCRdb's processing rather than the paper's. In this sample's table one finds 100,000 to 150,000 distinct CDR3 sequences. The ten top clones hold roughly 0.3% of the sample.

Source material: naive CXCR3- CD8+ T cells from blood. The cell subset or site tag for this specimen amounts to: CD45RO-CCR7+CD27+CD95- naive CD8+ T cells lacking CXCR3 (TNR3-). This chain joins TRBV29-1 to TRBJ2-2. This sequence originates from a human donor in good health. Some clones in this sample may be carry-over from other donors' samples. The CDR3 is CSAMATDVGELFF.